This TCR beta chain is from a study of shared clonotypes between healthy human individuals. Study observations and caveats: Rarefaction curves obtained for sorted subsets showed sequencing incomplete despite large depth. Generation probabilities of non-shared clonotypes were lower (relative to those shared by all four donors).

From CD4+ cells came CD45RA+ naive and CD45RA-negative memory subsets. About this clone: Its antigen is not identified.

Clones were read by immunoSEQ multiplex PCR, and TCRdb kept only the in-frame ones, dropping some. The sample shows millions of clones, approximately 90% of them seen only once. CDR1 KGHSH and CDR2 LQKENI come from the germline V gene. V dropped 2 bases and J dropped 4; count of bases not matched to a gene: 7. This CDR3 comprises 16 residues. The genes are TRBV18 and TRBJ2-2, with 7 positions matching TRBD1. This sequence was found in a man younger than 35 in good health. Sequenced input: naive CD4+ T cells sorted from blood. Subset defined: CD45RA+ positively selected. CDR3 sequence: CASSPRQTGTTGELFF. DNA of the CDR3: TGTGCCAGCTCACCAAGGCAGACAGGGACCACCGGGGAGCTGTTTTTT.